These T cell receptor beta chains were read from a single sample in a study of shared clonotypes between healthy human individuals. The data were produced by immunoSEQ multiplex PCR, yet TCRdb's version contains in-frame clones alone and is incomplete. The sample consists of over a million clones, about 98.5% of them appearing once. Sequenced material: naive CD4+ T cells sorted from blood. These TCRs come from a man between 25 and 39 years old in good health. Each CDR3 is given with its conserved first and last residue. Clone sizes are given selectively: once, few, many, or a class where the clone is expanded.

>TRBV7-2|12|TRBJ2-2|.
CASSFVSGELFF
>TRBV19|18|TRBJ1-1|.
CASSIRQGAWGMNTEAFF
>TRBV18|17|TRBJ2-1|.
CASSPSGLAGVSGEQFF
>TRBV7-2|14|TRBJ2-7|.
CASTSHLASYEQYF
>TRBV10-1|13|TRBJ2-7|.
CASSSSLGDEQYF
>TRBV2|12|TRBJ1-2|.
CASRPTVGGYTF
>TRBV5-6|13|TRBJ2-3|.
CASSTQGAGTQYF
>TRBV4-1|14|TRBJ1-5|.
CASSRDSPNQPQHF
>TRBV2|15|TRBJ1-1|.
CASRVSGTGGTEAFF
>TRBV4-1|15|TRBJ2-3|.
CASSQERGGRDTQYF
>TRBV5-4|16|TRBJ2-4|.
CASSGGGGGRALIQYF
>TRBV14|15|TRBJ2-5|.
CASNRPRVGAGTQYF
>TRBV7-3|12|TRBJ2-2|once
CASSLRTGELFF
>TRBV2|14|TRBJ1-2|few
CASSERRAVGGYTF
>TRBV27|14|TRBJ2-1|.
CASSFNPLYNEQFF
>TRBV7-8|13|TRBJ2-3|.
CASSLARTDTQYF
>TRBV9|16|TRBJ2-1|.
CASSSRGEQSYNEQFF
>TRBV19|15|TRBJ2-7|once
CASRRLAGGHYEQYF
>TRBV28|13|TRBJ2-5|.
CASTPGRQETQYF
>TRBV19|14|TRBJ1-5|.
CATTRVYSNQPQHF
>TRBV2|13|TRBJ1-1|.
CASTQGIRTEAFF
>TRBV10-3|16|TRBJ2-3|.
CAIRAGTALNTDTQYF
>TRBV7-8|17|TRBJ2-1|.
CASSLGGLAGSYNEQFF
>TRBV7-6|17|TRBJ2-1|.
CASSLIPTGDSYNEQFF
>TRBV27|16|TRBJ2-7|.
CASSASWTSGSHEQYF
>TRBV9|16|TRBJ2-1|.
CASSVASGRDYNEQFF
>TRBV5-1|16|TRBJ2-1|.
CASSLATAGVYNEQFF
>TRBV2|15|TRBJ2-7|.
CASSETGTGSYEQYF
>TRBV14|17|TRBJ1-3|.
CASSYRGGAPTGNTIYF
>TRBV14|15|TRBJ1-1|.
CASSQGRGGNTEAFF
>TRBV4-3|17|TRBJ1-1|.
CASRPRGAGEEGTEAFF
>TRBV7-9|19|TRBJ2-1|.
CASKGGTSPGTSGYNEQFF
>TRBV5-4|17|TRBJ2-3|.
CASSPVGVGSSTDTQYF
>TRBV7-2|17|TRBJ1-5|.
CASSLVGQTDSNQPQHF
>TRBV27|14|TRBJ2-3|.
CASSFVWSTDTQYF
>TRBV28|15|TRBJ1-5|.
CASRAGMISNQPQHF
>TRBV25-1|16|TRBJ2-1|.
CASSPPPSGRGHEQFF